The present entry profiles one TCR beta chain with its context. No cognate antigen has been identified for it. Base qualities were left out, and no much larger clone turns up one base away. Library construction relied on the immunoSEQ multiplex PCR assay. A mixture of 60 forward primers for TCR Vbeta segments and 13 reverse primers for TCR Jbeta segments was used in the multiplex PCR. Amplification of the CDR3 region of rearranged TCR beta genes was performed with a multiplex PCR assay on genomic DNA. The amplified TCR beta libraries were sequenced on the Illumina HiSeq System as 87-base-pair reads. For the original study's pipeline: In a later analysis, tens of millions of unique TCR beta chains were counted across the 690 or so repertoires, and approximately 9.9 million of these chains were shared by at least two donors. Raw reads were error-corrected and collapsed into unique sequences with a nearest-neighbor algorithm that merged closely related sequences to remove PCR and sequencing errors. CDR3 sequences were aligned to IMGT reference sequences to assign V, D and J gene segments. For a sequence to be retained, at least a six-nucleotide match to both a V gene segment and a J gene segment was required. Rearrangements were classified as productive when the CDR3 lacked stop codons and remained in frame with V and J, and all other rearrangements were classified as non-productive. CDR3 was defined by IMGT convention, running from the second conserved V-encoded cysteine to the conserved J-encoded phenylalanine. The earlier analysis of 500 to 750 of the donors excluded any sequence lacking an unambiguous match to a single V gene segment. An earlier analysis of approximately 590 of the donors called V segments functional above 56.7% productive rearrangements and segregating when the between-donor standard deviation exceeded 5%. A statistical classification framework was developed to diagnose cytomegalovirus status using the catalog of TCR beta chain sequences. In a later analysis, V and J genes were assigned by comparing TCR nucleotide sequences against IMGT/GENE-DB human TR gene sequences. The TCRdist pipeline was used in a later analysis to assign CDR3 sequences and most-parsimonious VDJ recombination scenarios. In a later analysis, every TCR beta chain was defined by the combination of its CDR3 amino acid sequence and its V-gene family, and reads without a unique V-gene family were dropped. In a later analysis, fewer than 650 highly shared, low-generation-probability nucleotide sequences were removed to address suspected cross-contamination and a sequencing artifact. A later analysis calculated a clonal expansion index for each public chain from normalized within-repertoire ranks of inferred template counts. Generation probabilities in a later analysis came from a VDJ recombination model fitted to out-of-frame rearrangements, and those results were checked against IGoR. A later analysis scored TCR-TCR, TCR-HLA and TCR-CMV co-occurrence with hypergeometric tests, applying a repertoire-size bias correction to TCR pairs. To estimate false discovery rates, a later analysis permuted the HLA or CMV assignments 20 times. In a later analysis, co-occurring TCRs were grouped using DBSCAN, and TCRdist sequence similarity was added for clustering within HLA-allele-positive subsets. Co-occurrence clustering excluded repertoires with fewer than 30,000 or more than 120,000 public chains, plus five with anomalous nucleotide sharing. TCRdb carries this immuneACCESS record with in-frame sequences only. Its versions omit some clonotypes, under half of them owing to an unresolved V gene in the studies checked, with the rest unexplained. V, J and clone size derive from that table, while D and trimming were established from the DNA sequence. The sample data list 110,000 to 150,000 clones, and about four fifths of these were observed just once. 2% to 2.5% of the sample lies in the top ten.

The data are from a study of cytomegalovirus exposure and HLA in healthy donors (TCRdb year 2017). Study-level background: An earlier analysis of approximately 640 of the donors reported 276 Gb of sequence data and about 100 million unique TCR beta sequences from around 200 million T cells. The study aimed to test whether cataloging public T cell receptors could reveal signatures of past pathogen exposure. Both class I and class II loci were covered by HLA typing, at four-digit resolution. On average, around 230,000 unique TCR beta nucleotide sequences were sequenced per donor among 350 to 400 genotyped donors of the cohort, with around 19% of those sequences being non-productive. Among the roughly 400 genotyped donors, approximately 81% belonged to the genetic ancestry cluster associated with self-reported Caucasian donors. A later analysis re-examined previously published TCR beta repertoires from 500 to 700 donors and added high-resolution HLA genotyping to investigate patterns of TCR occurrence. Rather than using new phenotypic data, the later analysis identified candidate immune exposures from TCR beta sequences and from how often those sequences occurred across donors. A later genetic analysis took genome-wide SNP genotypes for 398 of the 666 donors and used that subset as a discovery cohort. To predict cytomegalovirus infection status, the study brought together high-throughput TCR immunosequencing, statistical association of individual TCRs with disease status, and machine learning. An earlier analysis of about 600 of the donors used high-throughput TCR beta sequencing to judge whether each TCR beta V gene segment behaved as functional or pseudogenic. Every repertoire in the discovery cohort had been generated on one and the same sequencing platform. Besides the first cohort of around 700 subjects, a separate validation cohort made up of 90 to 150 different subjects was used. Donor age, sex, ethnicity and CMV serostatus were compiled alongside the repertoire data. The study used immunosequencing to profile the T cell repertoires of several hundred subjects and linked those repertoires to cytomegalovirus serostatus. Several DR-DQ haplotypes were handled as single units for association and clustering, since linkage in the cohort was strong. Approximately 310 gigabases of sequencing data and approximately 92 million unique TCR sequences made up an early release that covered 500 to 700 HLA-typed donors. The number of typed donors differed by locus: roughly 629-640 for A, B, C, DRB1 and DQB1; approximately 520 for DQA1; approximately 600 for DPA1; and roughly 470 for DPB1. The investigation overall reported the following: Because counts were too low, under 20 rarely observed V segments, including chromosome 9 orphons, were left out of the earlier analysis of 587 of the donors. A further reported finding was that TCR beta sequences accurately predicted the HLA-A and HLA-B alleles for most subjects in the first cohort. A later analysis found that HLA-associated TCR beta chains were more clonally expanded and had lower generation probabilities than equally common non-associated chains. The authors suggested that the approach could potentially be generalized to other disease states and immunological phenotypes. In vitro tests confirmed that three of the cytomegalovirus-associated TCR beta chains recognize cytomegalovirus antigens. In a later analysis, the rate of TCR association differed among HLA loci, with DRB1 alleles having the most associated TCRs and HLA-C alleles having the fewest. At a false discovery rate of 0.05, a later analysis linked about 16,000 TCR beta sequences to specific HLA alleles. Correlated functional status among segregating V segments might be attributable to linkage disequilibrium, but an unknown experimental factor could not be ruled out. In both the original and validation cohorts, the classifier was reported to diagnose cytomegalovirus status with high specificity and sensitivity. Assigning TCR associations to individual alleles was difficult when HLA alleles, especially DR and DQ, strongly co-occurred. A later genetic analysis reported fewer N-insertions in productive TCRs among donors in an Asian-associated ancestry cluster than the approximately 670-donor mean. Because HLA typing was missing for some donors at each locus, association tests included only the typed subset. Broadly in line with IMGT annotations, most TCR beta V segments showed up in productive rearrangements about 90% or about 30% of the time in an earlier analysis of about 500 of the donors. In a later analysis, most CMV-associated TCR beta chains were found to appear HLA-restricted, with HLA associations seemingly driven largely by CMV exposure. Several of the top co-occurrence clusters appeared to be linked to parvovirus B19, influenza, CMV and Epstein-Barr virus, according to a later analysis. A group of highly shared sequence variants was considered likely to be a technical artifact of the sequencing pipeline. In a later genetic analysis, a missense DCLRE1C variant was associated with V-gene and J-gene trimming of TCR beta chains, and the association was replicated in an independent cohort. The cohort was sequenced for TCR beta chains only, and without alpha or paired-chain data the features that could be detected were limited. The presence/absence analyses assumed that sequencing depth was roughly uniform across donors, and that assumption may not be true. In the study, around 150 TCR beta chains were listed as associated with cytomegalovirus. For the cohort, immune exposure information was limited to CMV serostatus. The 87-base-pair reads could not distinguish some IMGT-functional V segments, including TRBV6-2 and TRBV6-3, so those segments were excluded. While some public TCRs were present in many individuals, most TCR sequences turned up only very rarely across donors.

As encoded in the germline V gene, CDR1 is SNHLY while CDR2 is FYNNEI. V is cut by 6 bases and J by 6 bases, and the space between the germline ends is 12 bases. The CDR3 covers 14 residues, taking in both the cysteine and the phenylalanine. The CDR3 DNA has 42 bases and is translated from base 1. The cohort comprised around 690 healthy bone marrow donors. All cohort members were sampled while nominally healthy, although unrecorded immune exposures were likely present. The donor was CMV seronegative and was included in the group of over 300 seronegative cohort members. A peripheral blood sample was collected from each donor, and TCR beta sequencing was performed on peripheral blood mononuclear cells. The Qiagen DNeasy Blood Extraction Kit was used to extract genomic DNA from the blood cell samples.

The source of this sequence is a man aged 25 to 40 in good health and CMV-seronegative. The chain couples TRBV2 to TRBJ1-6; the D segment could be TRBD1, given 6 matching bases. The source material was PBMCs. CDR3 region: CASRAQGGNSPLHF. The base sequence is TGTGCCAGCAGGGCACAGGGTGGTAATTCACCCCTCCACTTT.